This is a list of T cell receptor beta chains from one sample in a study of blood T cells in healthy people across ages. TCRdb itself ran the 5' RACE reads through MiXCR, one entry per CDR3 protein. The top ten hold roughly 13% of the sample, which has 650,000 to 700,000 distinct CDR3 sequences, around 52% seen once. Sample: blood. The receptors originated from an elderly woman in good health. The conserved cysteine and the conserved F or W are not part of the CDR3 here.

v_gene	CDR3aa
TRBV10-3	AISESYLTSGAGEQF
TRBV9	ASSVTGSTYEQY
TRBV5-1	ASSPVGVNEQF
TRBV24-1	ATRSGQGGELF
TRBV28	ASSPGLAGEEDTQY
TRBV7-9	ASSYPRIATETQY
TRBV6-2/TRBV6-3	ASSWSGTPYEQY
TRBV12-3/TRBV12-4	ASRPGRTSSYNEQF
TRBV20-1	SATLTSGGADTQY
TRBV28	ASGGGTTNYGYT
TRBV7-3	ASSRLPDSNYGYT
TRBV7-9	AGSSAGTKFEVDTQY
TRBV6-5	ASSPPAANRETQY
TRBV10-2	ASRPSGGAEAF
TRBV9	ASSAGTLSQETQY
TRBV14	ASSQFSRASGLLLEQF
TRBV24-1	ATSDPGQASYEQY
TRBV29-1	SVEGYASTETQY
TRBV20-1	SASSLAGSSYEQY
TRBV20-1	SARADNLYEQY
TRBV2	ASSDPLYNEQF
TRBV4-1	ASSQETGGPYWYEQY
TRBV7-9	ASSLAGAPYGYT
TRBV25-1	ASSRQGSSTDTQY
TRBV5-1	ASSLTGTAYEQY
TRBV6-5	ASRTDRVGGELF
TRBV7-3	ASSSRGTGNTEAF
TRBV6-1	ASSESGTGLGGYT
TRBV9	ASSPESRSSYEQY
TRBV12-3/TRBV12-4	ASTALENIQY
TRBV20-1	SARVGRENTGELF
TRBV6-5	ASSYKMEQY
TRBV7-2	ASSPWTVNSGANVLT
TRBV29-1	SVGGNGLSSYNEQF
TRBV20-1	SARGIWGSADTQY
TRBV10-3	ATSGQGASPEAF
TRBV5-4	ASSSPSRGNEQF
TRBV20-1	SAALPHGSTGELF
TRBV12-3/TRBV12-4	ASSFRRTLNEQF
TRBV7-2	ASSPLWNTGELF
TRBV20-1	SAGQGAFQETQY
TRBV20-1	SATGGDTQY
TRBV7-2	ASSLSSGSIYEQY
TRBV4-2	ASSQPQGGNVLT
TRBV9	ASNPLLGGITDTQY
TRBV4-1	ASSHPPRGTSGYEQY
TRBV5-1	ASSPIGLAGVRGTDTQF
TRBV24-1	ATQGGTKDYNEQF
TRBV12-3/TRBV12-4	ASSRTSGGRTTGELF
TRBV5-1	ASSINTDTQY
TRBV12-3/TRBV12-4	ASSLGREGETQY
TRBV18	ASSPYGIPSYEQY
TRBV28	ASSTGIIIEAF
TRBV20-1	SASATHTGGYGYT
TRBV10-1	ASSESRSIYTGELF
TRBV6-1	ASSEQTRPYNEQF